This is a list of T cell receptor beta chains from one sample in a study of early T cells in non-severe SARS-CoV-2 infection. TCRdb independently ran MiXCR on the 5' RACE reads; one entry per CDR3 protein. Counted here are over 45,000 distinct CDR3 sequences, around 6% occurring once; the ten biggest clones make up under 5%. Specimen: whole blood. Receptors originate from an adult who was a healthcare worker with PCR-confirmed SARS-CoV-2 infection or an uninfected control (not recorded which). CDR3s include the opening cysteine and the closing phenylalanine or tryptophan. D genes are given only for firm matches. Clone size, where shown, is once, few, many, or a class for clones that have expanded.

j_gene,abundance,d_gene,v_gene,CDR3aa,CDR3nt
TRBJ1-3,many,.,TRBV9,CASSVEGQDSGNTIYF,TGTGCCAGCAGCGTAGAAGGACAAGACTCTGGAAACACCATATATTTT
TRBJ2-5,many,.,TRBV7-9,CASSFREGETQYF,TGTGCCAGCAGCTTTCGGGAAGGGGAGACCCAGTACTTC
TRBJ2-7,many,.,TRBV12-3/TRBV12-4,CASSHARTSSSYEQYF,TGTGCCAGCAGTCACGCGCGGACATCAAGCTCCTACGAGCAGTACTTC
TRBJ2-6,.,.,TRBV30,CAWYRGAGANVLTF,TGTGCCTGGTACCGCGGGGCTGGGGCCAACGTCCTGACTTTC
TRBJ1-1,many,.,TRBV9,CASGGGLTEAFF,TGTGCCAGTGGAGGGGGGCTCACTGAAGCTTTCTTT
TRBJ1-4,many,.,TRBV29-1,CSVGQMEKLFF,TGCAGCGTCGGACAGATGGAAAAACTGTTTTTT
TRBJ2-2,many,TRBD1,TRBV7-2,CASSSRQGEGELFF,TGTGCCAGCAGCTCCCGACAGGGGGAAGGGGAGCTGTTTTTT
TRBJ1-1,many,.,TRBV27,CASSFAGPEEAFF,TGTGCCAGCAGTTTTGCAGGTCCGGAAGAAGCTTTCTTT
TRBJ2-5,few,TRBD2,TRBV19,CASSISGTKGETQYF,TGTGCCAGTAGTATAAGCGGGACCAAAGGGGAGACCCAGTACTTC
TRBJ2-2,.,TRBD1,TRBV4-1,CASSQDFEGAANTGELFF,TGCGCCAGCAGCCAAGATTTTGAGGGGGCCGCGAACACCGGGGAGCTGTTTTTT
TRBJ1-3,many,TRBD1,TRBV7-9,CASSATGDSGNTIYF,TGTGCCAGCAGCGCTACAGGGGACTCTGGAAACACCATATATTTT
TRBJ2-7,many,TRBD2,TRBV20-1,CSAEGERAGNYEQYF,TGCAGTGCTGAGGGCGAGAGAGCGGGGAATTACGAGCAGTACTTC
TRBJ2-7,many,.,TRBV14,CASSQVPDRIAF,TGTGCCAGCAGCCAAGTGCCGGACAGAATAGCCTTC
TRBJ1-5,few,.,TRBV29-1,CSVGDRRGDQPQHF,TGCAGCGTTGGCGATCGGAGGGGGGATCAGCCCCAGCATTTT
TRBJ1-6,.,.,TRBV28,CASTDRTAAFNSPLHF,TGTGCCAGCACAGACCGGACAGCAGCCTTTAATTCACCCCTCCACTTT
TRBJ2-5,.,TRBD2,TRBV29-1,CSVEDLGTSGGRLQETQYF,TGCAGCGTTGAAGATCTCGGGACTAGCGGGGGGCGCCTACAAGAGACCCAGTACTTC
TRBJ2-1,.,.,TRBV12-3/TRBV12-4,CASRSRGEQFF,TGTGCCAGCAGGTCCCGGGGTGAGCAGTTCTTC
TRBJ2-2,many,TRBD2,TRBV7-8,CASTLFAGGSGELFF,TGTGCCAGCACCCTCTTTGCGGGGGGTAGCGGGGAGCTGTTTTTT
TRBJ2-5,few,.,TRBV7-2,CASSPWFQQETQYF,TGTGCCAGCAGCCCCTGGTTCCAGCAAGAGACCCAGTACTTC
TRBJ1-1,many,.,TRBV3-1,CASSQILNTEAFF,TGTGCCAGCAGCCAGATCCTGAACACTGAAGCTTTCTTT
TRBJ2-3,many,.,TRBV1,CTSSLHHRGGLTDTQYF,TGCACCAGCAGCCTCCATCATAGGGGAGGACTCACAGATACGCAGTATTTT
TRBJ1-5,many,.,TRBV12-3/TRBV12-4,CASTGYPLSNQPQHF,TGTGCCAGCACAGGGTACCCACTTAGCAATCAGCCCCAGCATTTT
TRBJ1-2,many,TRBD1,TRBV2,CASSDTRDRSPPNYGYTF,TGTGCCAGCAGTGATACCCGGGACAGATCACCACCTAACTATGGCTACACCTTC
TRBJ1-2,many,.,TRBV10-3,CAISETGRTVYGYTF,TGTGCCATCAGTGAGACAGGGAGGACGGTCTATGGCTACACCTTC
TRBJ2-1,few,.,TRBV27,CASSFGTSHNEQFF,TGTGCCAGCAGTTTCGGGACAAGTCACAATGAGCAGTTCTTC
TRBJ1-5,many,.,TRBV7-2,CASSLALGSGDLGNQPQHF,TGTGCCAGCAGCTTAGCATTAGGTTCAGGGGATTTGGGCAATCAGCCCCAGCATTTT
TRBJ2-5,few,TRBD2,TRBV6-6,CASSLLAGGGPPETQYF,TGTGCCAGCAGTTTACTAGCGGGAGGAGGGCCGCCGGAGACCCAGTACTTC
TRBJ1-5,many,.,TRBV3-1,CASSQSGGPSQPQHF,TGTGCCAGCAGCCAAAGCGGGGGGCCAAGTCAGCCCCAGCATTTT
TRBJ2-1,many,.,TRBV2,CASSEGSGVEQFF,TGTGCCAGCAGTGAAGGATCAGGAGTTGAGCAGTTCTTC
TRBJ1-3,many,.,TRBV6-1,CASERRGHSGNTIYF,TGTGCCAGCGAGAGGCGAGGGCACTCTGGAAACACCATATATTTT
TRBJ2-7,many,.,TRBV12-3/TRBV12-4,CASSPADEQYF,TGTGCCAGCAGTCCCGCGGACGAGCAGTACTTC
TRBJ1-5,many,.,TRBV19,CASSIIRQTSNQPQHF,TGTGCCAGTAGTATTATCCGACAAACAAGCAATCAGCCCCAGCATTTT
TRBJ1-3,few,.,TRBV4-1,CASSQGERSGNTIYF,TGCGCCAGCAGCCAGGGCGAACGGAGTGGAAACACCATATATTTT
TRBJ1-5,few,.,TRBV29-1,CSVGVAGSNQPQHF,TGCAGCGTTGGGGTGGCAGGTAGCAATCAGCCCCAGCATTTT
TRBJ2-7,many,.,TRBV20-1,CSASSPISYEQYF,TGCAGTGCCTCAAGCCCCATATCCTACGAGCAGTACTTC
TRBJ1-2,.,.,TRBV7-8,CASSLSSVNGYTF,TGTGCCAGCAGCTTAAGCTCGGTTAATGGCTACACCTTC
TRBJ2-1,many,.,TRBV5-1,CASTFGTPSGNEQFF,TGCGCCAGCACCTTCGGGACTCCCTCAGGGAATGAGCAGTTCTTC
TRBJ1-1,many,.,TRBV5-1,CASSLIGDTEAFF,TGCGCCAGCAGCTTGATTGGTGACACTGAAGCTTTCTTT
TRBJ2-7,many,.,TRBV2,CASSDPARYKSYEQYF,TGTGCCAGCAGTGATCCTGCCCGATATAAATCCTACGAGCAGTACTTC
TRBJ1-2,few,.,TRBV24-1,CATSDLRRGGYTF,TGTGCCACCAGTGATTTGCGTAGGGGAGGCTACACCTTC
TRBJ1-5,.,.,TRBV4-1,CASSQDLHQPQHF,TGCGCCAGCAGCCAAGATCTGCATCAGCCCCAGCATTTT
TRBJ2-1,many,TRBD2,TRBV12-3/TRBV12-4,CASSFAGGANEQFF,TGTGCCAGCAGTTTCGCGGGGGGAGCCAATGAGCAGTTCTTC
TRBJ2-3,.,TRBD2,TRBV11-2,CASSLSGGSYTDTQYF,TGTGCCAGCAGCCTTAGCGGGGGGTCTTACACAGATACGCAGTATTTT
TRBJ2-7,many,TRBD1,TRBV20-1,CSALRDRGYEQYF,TGCAGTGCCCTCCGGGACAGGGGTTACGAGCAGTACTTC
TRBJ2-3,.,TRBD2,TRBV4-2,CASSPEMGAGGLLQTDTQYF,TGTGCCAGCAGCCCAGAGATGGGAGCGGGGGGGTTGTTGCAGACAGATACGCAGTATTTT
TRBJ2-1,many,.,TRBV20-1,CSAVSGGRASYNEQFF,TGCAGTGCAGTCAGCGGTGGAAGAGCCTCCTACAATGAGCAGTTCTTC
TRBJ2-3,many,.,TRBV19,CASSILAASTDTQYF,TGTGCCAGTAGTATCTTGGCAGCTAGCACAGATACGCAGTATTTT
TRBJ2-7,many,TRBD2,TRBV20-1,CSAGAGAGEQYF,TGCAGTGCCGGAGCGGGAGCGGGGGAGCAGTACTTC
TRBJ2-2,many,TRBD2,TRBV18,CASSRRTSGTGELFF,TGTGCCAGCTCACGGCGGACTAGTGGGACCGGGGAGCTGTTTTTT